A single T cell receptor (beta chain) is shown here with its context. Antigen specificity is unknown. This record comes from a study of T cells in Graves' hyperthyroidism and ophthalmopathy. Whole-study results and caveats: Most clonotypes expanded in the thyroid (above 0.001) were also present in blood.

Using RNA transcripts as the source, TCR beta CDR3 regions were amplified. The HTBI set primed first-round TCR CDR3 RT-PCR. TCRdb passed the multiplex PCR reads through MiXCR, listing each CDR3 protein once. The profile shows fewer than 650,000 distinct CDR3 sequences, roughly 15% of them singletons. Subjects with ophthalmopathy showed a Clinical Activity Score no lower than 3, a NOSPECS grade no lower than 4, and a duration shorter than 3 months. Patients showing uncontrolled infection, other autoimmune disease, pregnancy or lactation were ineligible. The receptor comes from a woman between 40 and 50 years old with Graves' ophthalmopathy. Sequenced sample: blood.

CDR3 sequence: CASSEALRGAFF. In DNA form, the CDR3 reads TGTGCCAGCAGTGAAGCGTTAAGAGGCGCTTTCTTT. The rearrangement links TRBV2 to TRBJ1-1; D remains unclear. Germline V gene data show CDR1 as SNHLY and CDR2 as FYNNEI. V was cut by 0 bases and J by 11 bases, with 10 bases left in between. The CDR3 spans 12 residues.